A single sample gave rise to the 12 T cell receptor beta chains below, sequenced in a study of siplizumab effects on memory and regulatory T cells (dated by TCRdb to about 2019). Library preparation used the immunoSEQ multiplex PCR assay. In its TCRdb copy, this immuneACCESS table keeps in-frame sequences only and misses some clones. Where compared with another copy, unresolved V genes explain less than half of these, and the others have no known cause. The sample records more than 75,000 clones, approximately 93% of which are singletons. The top ten clonotypes cover 5% to 7% of the sample. The sample comprised CD8+ T cells sorted from blood. The receptors here all came from a human donor in good health.

The gene calls are TRBV30 and TRBJ1-2; TRBD1 might be the D (5 bases). The germline CDR1 and CDR2 sequences are GTSNPN and SVGIG (reference sequence). The CDR3 sequence is 11 residues long. This CDR3 reads CGLDTMYGYTF. Here the CDR3 DNA reads TGTGGCTTGGACACCATGTATGGCTACACCTTC. The full variable domain, in which reference TRBV30 and TRBJ1-2 provide the parts outside the CDR3, is SQTIHQWPATLVQPVGSPLSLECTVEGTSNPNLYWYRQAAGRGLQLLFYSVGIGQISSEVPQNLSASRPQDRQFILSSKKLLLSDSGFYLCGLDTMYGYTFGSGTRLTVV.

This rearrangement joins TRBV7-2 to TRBJ2-7; 8 nucleotides align to TRBD1. V lost 5 bases and J lost 5; bases outside the gene matches: 11. The V gene's germline CDR1 is SGHTA and CDR2 FQGNSA. CDR3 length: 15 residues. CDR3 bases: TGTGCCAGCAGCAATTCGCAGGGGGCATTTAACGAGCAGTACTTC. Amino acid sequence: CASSNSQGAFNEQYF.

This sequence joins TRBV27 and TRBJ2-7, with 7 positions matching TRBD2. Per the germline V gene, CDR1 is MNHEY and CDR2 is SMNVEV (reference sequence). Trimming removed 6 bases from V and 3 bases from J; junction bases left unmatched: 8. CDR3 length: 14 residues. The CDR3 DNA sequence: TGTGCCAGCAGACGACTAGCTAATGACTACGAGCAGTACTTC. This translates into CASRRLANDYEQYF.

The V call is TRBV7-9, the J call TRBJ2-7, with no clear D. This CDR3 has 13 residues. Germline V gene sequence: CDR1 SEHNR, CDR2 FQNEAQ (reference sequence). The germline V and J ends were trimmed by 3 bases and 6 bases, with 12 bases remaining between them. Here the CDR3 DNA reads TGTGCCAGCAGCTTTGGGTCTCTGACCGAGCAGTACTTC. This gives the protein CASSFGSLTEQYF.

V is TRBV6-5 and J is TRBJ2-7; 10 bases align to TRBD2. The CDR3 covers 16 residues. Germline V gives CDR1 MNHEY, CDR2 SVGAGI. V gave up 0 bases and J gave up 2 bases; unmatched junction bases: 4. CDR3 DNA: TGTGCCAGCAGTTACTCTTCCGGACTAGCGGCCTACGAGCAGTACTTC. Translating gives CASSYSSGLAAYEQYF.

The chain combines TRBV19 with TRBJ2-7; TRBD1 aligns across 7 bases. After removal of 2 bases from V and 5 bases from J, the junction contained 3 bases not matched to a gene. From germline, CDR1 is LNHDA and CDR2 SQIVND (reference sequence). This CDR3 contains 13 residues. Here the CDR3 reads CASSISGQNEQYF. The CDR3 bases are TGTGCCAGTAGTATATCGGGACAGAACGAGCAGTACTTC.

This chain uses TRBV19 with TRBJ1-1; unclear D gene. V lost 4 bases to trimming and J lost 4 bases, with 7 bases between them. CDR3 length equals 12 residues. From germline, CDR1 is LNHDA and CDR2 SQIVND (reference sequence). CDR3 sequence (DNA): TGTGCCAGTAGTAATAGTGGCACTGAAGCTTTCTTT. Amino acids: CASSNSGTEAFF. The variable domain in full, with the rest retrieved from reference TRBV19 and TRBJ1-1, is DGGITQSPKYLFRKEGQNVTLSCEQNLNHDAMYWYRQDPGQGLRLIYYSQIVNDFQKGDIAEGYSVSREKKESFPLTVTSAQKNPTAFYLCASSNSGTEAFFGQGTRLTVV.

Here the CDR3 DNA reads TGCGCCAGCAGCTTGACTAGTACGGCCGAGCAGTACTTC. It encodes CASSLTSTAEQYF. This chain joins TRBV5-1 and TRBJ2-7, with D possibly TRBD2 on 5 matching bases. CDR3 length: 13 residues. Germline V gene data show CDR1 as SGHRS and CDR2 as YFSETQ. The V end lost 1 base, the J end lost 6 bases, and 11 bases lay between the germline ends.

This chain joins TRBV27 and TRBJ2-7; the D gene is possibly TRBD2 (6 bases). The CDR3 sequence is 15 residues long. V shed 6 bases and J shed 3 bases, with 18 bases lying between them. Germline loops: CDR1 MNHEY, CDR2 SMNVEV (reference sequence). The CDR3 sequence is CASSLGAGSGYEQYF. The CDR3 DNA is TGTGCCAGCAGCCTTGGGGCGGGATCGGGCTACGAGCAGTACTTC.

The chain joins TRBV9 to TRBJ2-7, with D perhaps matching TRBD2 (7 bases). This CDR3 comprises 17 residues. Trimming stripped 0 bases from V and 4 bases from J, with 20 bases between. Germline lookup yields CDR1 SGDLS and CDR2 YYNGEE. The DNA for the CDR3 is TGTGCCAGCAGCGTAGGCGGGGGCGGGACGATAGTTTACGAGCAGTACTTC. This translates into CASSVGGGGTIVYEQYF.

The V gene is TRBV6-5, the J gene TRBJ1-1; 7 bases agree with TRBD1. The CDR3 runs to 14 residues. V was clipped by 10 bases and J by 3 bases; unmatched bases: 11. Germline V lookup: CDR1 MNHEY, CDR2 SVGAGI. The CDR3 DNA reads TGTGCCACCGAGGGACCGACAGGGTACACTGAAGCTTTCTTT. Translated: CATEGPTGYTEAFF.

The chain carries TRBV5-1 and TRBJ1-2, with 8 bases identical to TRBD1. Germline V gene data show CDR1 as SGHRS and CDR2 as YFSETQ. CDR3 length: 14 amino acids. V shed 2 bases and J 4 bases; nucleotides not matched to a gene: 4. CDR3 DNA sequence: TGCGCCAGCAGCTTACCGGACAGGGTCTATGGCTACACCTTC. Translating gives CASSLPDRVYGYTF.